This T cell receptor (beta chain) comes out of a study of shared clonotypes between healthy human individuals. Using immunoSEQ multiplex PCR, the repertoire was profiled, and TCRdb retains in-frame clones only, with some absent. Found here are hundreds of thousands of clones, around 73% of them singletons; the top ten hold 1.5% to 2%. CDR3 length equals 15 residues. Germline CDR1 reads MDHEN; CDR2 reads SYDVKM. The V and J ends lost 0 bases and 2 bases respectively, with 10 bases between them. Nashville, Tennessee was home to all donors, who were Caucasian adults. This TCR was sampled from a woman aged 25 to 39 in good health. The J gene is TRBJ1-1, the V gene TRBV28; weak D call: TRBD1 (5 bases). The sequencing sample was made of memory CD4+ T cells sorted from blood. Subset of the sample: CD45RA-negative fraction. CDR3 nucleotides: TGTGCCAGCAGTTTATGGGCAGGGCGAAACACTGAAGCTTTCTTT. Its translation: CASSLWAGRNTEAFF. Full variable domain (outside the CDR3, taken from reference TRBV28 and TRBJ1-1): DVKVTQSSRYLVKRTGEKVFLECVQDMDHENMFWYRQDPGLGLRLIYFSYDVKMKEKGDIPEGYSVSREKKERFSLILESASTNQTSMYLCASSLWAGRNTEAFFGQGTRLTVV.